These T cell receptor beta chains were read from a single sample in a study of T-cell reconstitution after alpha-beta-depleted transplantation in children. TCRdb ran MiXCR on the PCR reads and lists one entry per CDR3 protein. The data hold 250,000 to 300,000 distinct CDR3 sequences, with almost 8% observed a single time. The sequences come from peripheral blood, collected 360 days after TCRalphabeta/CD19-depleted stem cell transplant. The source is a female patient aged 2-9 years who had a stem cell transplant for Fanconi anemia, so the T cells may come from the graft donor. Each CDR3 is given with its conserved first and last residue. A D gene is named only where the DNA matches it firmly. Expanded clones are given a class, and other clones once, few, many or no size at all.

d_call	clone_size	j_call	v_call	cdr3_nt	cdr3_aa
.	many	TRBJ2-2	TRBV27	TGTGCCAGCAGTGTATTAGCTGCTGCGAACACCGGGGAGCTGTTTTTT	CASSVLAAANTGELFF
.	many	TRBJ2-3	TRBV7-3	TGTGCCAGCAGCTTCGGCGGGGTGGGCACAGATACGCAGTATTTT	CASSFGGVGTDTQYF
.	many	TRBJ2-1	TRBV7-2	TGTGCCAGCAGTCCGTCCCAGACTCCTGGTTGGCGGGAGCAGTTCTTC	CASSPSQTPGWREQFF
TRBD2	few	TRBJ2-3	TRBV6-2/TRBV6-3	TGTGCCAGCAGTGCATCAAAGCGGGGGGTTGCAGATACGCAGTATTTT	CASSASKRGVADTQYF
.	.	TRBJ1-2	TRBV5-4	TGTGCCTCCTACTCCCGACCTAACTATGGCTACACCTTC	CASYSRPNYGYTF
.	.	TRBJ1-3	TRBV28	TGTGCCACCCACGGGGAAGGCTCTGGAAACACCATATATTTT	CATHGEGSGNTIYF
.	few	TRBJ1-2	TRBV27	TGTGCCAGCGGACCATTCAGGGGATATGGCTACACCTTC	CASGPFRGYGYTF
.	few	TRBJ1-5	TRBV25-1	TGTGCCAGCAGTGACCATAATGGACTAGCGAATCAGCCCCAGCATTTT	CASSDHNGLANQPQHF
TRBD2	many	TRBJ2-5	TRBV2	TGTGCCAGCACCAGAGACGTAGCGGGAGGGGAGACCCAGTACTTC	CASTRDVAGGETQYF
TRBD1	.	TRBJ1-1	TRBV5-1	TGCGCCAGCAGCTTGGGACAGGGGGGCTCGAACACTGAAGCTTTCTTT	CASSLGQGGSNTEAFF
.	.	TRBJ1-2	TRBV11-2	TGTGCCAGCAGAACCCAGGGGTTGCAGAACTATGGCTACACCTTC	CASRTQGLQNYGYTF
.	many	TRBJ2-7	TRBV7-9	TGTGCCAGCAGCTTAGGATCCCGGAGGCAGTACTTC	CASSLGSRRQYF
.	once	TRBJ2-3	TRBV14	TGTGCCAGCAGCCACGGCTCCGGGAGCTATACGCAGTATTTT	CASSHGSGSYTQYF
.	.	TRBJ2-1	TRBV3-1	TGTGCCAGCAGCGAGAACCAGGGGGGCCTCTACAATGAGCAGTTCTTC	CASSENQGGLYNEQFF
.	few	TRBJ2-7	TRBV19	TGTGCCAGTAGTTGGACAGCACAGTCCTACGAGCAGTACTTC	CASSWTAQSYEQYF
.	.	TRBJ1-2	TRBV5-1	TGCGCCAGCAGCGCCTCGGGGGCAACTAACTATGGCTACACCTTC	CASSASGATNYGYTF
.	.	TRBJ2-7	TRBV3-1	TGTGCCAGCAGCCAAGAACTCGGACGGGTATACGAGCAGTACTTC	CASSQELGRVYEQYF
TRBD1	many	TRBJ1-5	TRBV4-2	TGTGCCAGCAGCCAAGAGCGACAGGGATTTCAGCCCCAGCATTTT	CASSQERQGFQPQHF
TRBD2	many	TRBJ2-3	TRBV20-1	TGCAGTGCTAGACGTCCTAGCGGGGACACAGATACGCAGTATTTT	CSARRPSGDTDTQYF
.	few	TRBJ2-1	TRBV7-2	TGTGCCAGCAGCTTAGCGCCGGACAATGAGCAGTTCTTC	CASSLAPDNEQFF
TRBD1	many	TRBJ1-2	TRBV5-5	TGTGCCAGCAGCTTGGTGCCTCCGGGACAGGCCCTCTATGGCTACACCTTC	CASSLVPPGQALYGYTF
TRBD1	.	TRBJ2-7	TRBV20-1	TGCAGTGCTAGAGATCGGGGGACAGGCAACTACGAGCAGTACTTC	CSARDRGTGNYEQYF
TRBD1	many	TRBJ2-3	TRBV5-1	TGCGCCAGCAGCCAACCGGGACAGTCGACAGATACGCAGTATTTT	CASSQPGQSTDTQYF
.	.	TRBJ2-5	TRBV6-1	TGTGCCAGCAGTGGAGGAGCGGGCCAAGAGACCCAGTACTTC	CASSGGAGQETQYF
.	few	TRBJ2-1	TRBV20-1	TGCAGTGCCGCCAGTCCTAGCTACAATGAGCAGTTCTTC	CSAASPSYNEQFF
.	.	TRBJ2-2	TRBV4-3	TGCGCCAGCAGCCAGAAGTGGGGGCCCTTGAACACCGGGGAGCTGTTTTTT	CASSQKWGPLNTGELFF
TRBD1	many	TRBJ2-2	TRBV5-1	TGCGCCAGCAGCTGGGACAGGGGAAACACCGGGGAGCTGTTTTTT	CASSWDRGNTGELFF
.	many	TRBJ2-1	TRBV25-1	TGTGCCAGCAGTGAGGGTGGGGCAGGGGATGAGCAGTTCTTC	CASSEGGAGDEQFF
TRBD2	few	TRBJ2-1	TRBV6-1	TGTGCCAGCAGTGATTTATTCCCGGGGGGGCGGGATGGAGGATTCAATGAGCAGTTCTTC	CASSDLFPGGRDGGFNEQFF
.	many	TRBJ2-1	TRBV6-1	TGTGCCAGCAGCCCCCTAGCGACGATTGAGCAGTTCTTC	CASSPLATIEQFF
.	.	TRBJ2-7	TRBV27	TGTGCCAGCAGTCACCGGTCCCTCTCCTCCTACGAGCAGTACTTC	CASSHRSLSSYEQYF
TRBD1	.	TRBJ2-7	TRBV5-4	TGTGCCAGCAGCTCAACCGGGACAGCCTACGAGCAGTACTTC	CASSSTGTAYEQYF
.	.	TRBJ2-3	TRBV20-1	TGCAGTGCTAGAGCCCCCGGGTTGATCACAGATACGCAGTATTTT	CSARAPGLITDTQYF
.	few	TRBJ1-1	TRBV28	TGTGCCAGCAGGGGGGACACCCTGAACACTGAAGCTTTCTTT	CASRGDTLNTEAFF
TRBD2	many	TRBJ2-7	TRBV20-1	TGCAGTGCTAGCCCCAGGACTAGCGGGATATACTACGAGCAGTACTTC	CSASPRTSGIYYEQYF
.	.	TRBJ1-1	TRBV5-5	TGTGCCAGCAGCTTTGATTCTTGGCAGATGAACACTGAAGCTTTCTTT	CASSFDSWQMNTEAFF
.	few	TRBJ2-1	TRBV3-1	TGTGCCAGCAGCCAAGTCACAGGGAATAAGTTCTTC	CASSQVTGNKFF
TRBD1	few	TRBJ2-1	TRBV28	TGTGCCAGCAGTCCACGGACAGGGGGCTACAATGAGCAGTTCTTC	CASSPRTGGYNEQFF
.	.	TRBJ2-7	TRBV18	TGTGCCAGCTCTGCCCGGGCCACCGTTTACGAGCAGTACTTC	CASSARATVYEQYF
.	few	TRBJ2-1	TRBV20-1	TGCAGTGCTAGTTTCGGCCCTGGGGTGCAGTTCTTC	CSASFGPGVQFF
.	many	TRBJ1-2	TRBV12-3/TRBV12-4	TGTGCCAGCAGTACCCCCGGACAGATCTATGGCTACACCTTC	CASSTPGQIYGYTF
TRBD1	many	TRBJ1-1	TRBV15	TGTGCCACCAGCAGCCTGACAGGGGGCGGAGCAGCTTTCTTT	CATSSLTGGGAAFF
.	few	TRBJ2-7	TRBV5-5	TGTGCCAGCAGCTTGTCTTTGGCTAGCCTCTACGAGCAGTACTTC	CASSLSLASLYEQYF
TRBD1	few	TRBJ1-5	TRBV28	TGTGCCAGCAGTTTCGGGACAGGGGGGGCAGTAAGCAATCAGCCCCAGCATTTT	CASSFGTGGAVSNQPQHF
.	many	TRBJ2-1	TRBV10-2	TGCGCCATGCTGGTAGGGGATGAGCAGTTCTTC	CAMLVGDEQFF
.	many	TRBJ2-5	TRBV12-3/TRBV12-4	TGTGCCAGCAGTTTTATTCTGACAGCTCAAGAGACCCAGTACTTC	CASSFILTAQETQYF
.	many	TRBJ2-1	TRBV7-2	TGTGCCAGCAGCTTATCGGCGGCGAGCTCCTACAATGAGCAGTTCTTC	CASSLSAASSYNEQFF
TRBD2	many	TRBJ2-7	TRBV20-1	TGCAGTGCTGAAGGGGACTTTAGCGGGGCCTACGAGCAGTACTTC	CSAEGDFSGAYEQYF
.	few	TRBJ1-2	TRBV11-2	TGTGCCAGCAGCCCCTCAGTTTCGGCTAGCTACACCTTC	CASSPSVSASYTF
.	.	TRBJ2-7	TRBV7-2	TGTGCCAGCAGCCTCCATCATTCCGGGCCGGTGGGGCAGTACTTC	CASSLHHSGPVGQYF
.	.	TRBJ1-2	TRBV6-2/TRBV6-3	TGTGCCAGCAGTGGCCACCCAACTGGCTACACCTTC	CASSGHPTGYTF
.	many	TRBJ1-2	TRBV5-1	TGCGCCAGCAGCCTGGACAGTGGCGGTGGCTACACCTTC	CASSLDSGGGYTF
.	many	TRBJ1-1	TRBV20-1	TGCAGTGCTAGTCGGGTTTTAGGTTCGCACTTCACTGAAGCTTTCTTT	CSASRVLGSHFTEAFF
TRBD2	few	TRBJ2-1	TRBV6-1	TGTGCCAGCAGTGAACCGGGACTAGGGATCGGTGAGCAGTTCTTC	CASSEPGLGIGEQFF